These 30 T cell receptor beta chains originate from one sample sequenced in a study of T cell responses to AZD1222 COVID-19 vaccine. The repertoire was sequenced with immunoSEQ multiplex PCR; TCRdb's copy has only in-frame clones and lacks some. The sample carries around 140,000 clones, roughly nine tenths recorded once. The sequencing used peripheral blood, collected on day 0 of AZD1222 vaccination. These receptors came from an adult in good health.

This sequence joins TRBV7-2 and TRBJ1-2, with a tentative D call TRBD1 (5 bases). The germline gives CDR1 SGHTA, CDR2 FQGNSA. The CDR3 spans 14 residues. Trimming took 6 bases from V and 8 from J, leaving 19 bases between them. Here the CDR3 DNA reads TGTGCCAGCAGGTCCGGAGGGCCCGAGGGGGGCTACACCTTC. Translating gives CASRSGGPEGGYTF.

This clone was seen a few times. At one end, the junction sequence differs from germline, possibly due to a read error. This chain links TRBV30 with TRBJ1-2; 7 nucleotides line up with TRBD1. This CDR3 comprises 11 residues. Per germline, CDR1 GTSNPN and CDR2 SVGIG (reference sequence). The CDR3 sequence is CAWSASGQAVF. CDR3 coding DNA: TGTGCCTGGAGTGCCTCTGGACAGGCGGTCTTC.

The chain carries TRBV5-8 and TRBJ1-2, with 10 bases identical to TRBD1. Germline CDR1 is SGHTS and CDR2 is YDEGEE. The CDR3 covers 15 residues. The ends lost 10 bases at V and 0 bases at J; junction bases unmatched: 9. The CDR3 protein is CASTTGTGANYGYTF. The CDR3 DNA reads TGTGCCTCGACAACCGGGACAGGGGCTAACTATGGCTACACCTTC.

This clone was counted a single time. J is TRBJ1-2 and V is TRBV4-1; D might be TRBD1 (6 bases). Trimming left V 0 bases short and J 2 bases short, with 10 bases between. Germline CDR1 is MGHRA and CDR2 is YSYEKL. This CDR3 is built from 15 residues. The DNA for the CDR3 is TGCGCCAGCAGCCAAGATGTACAGGGCAACTATGGCTACACCTTC. Amino acid sequence: CASSQDVQGNYGYTF.

On this clone itself: At the DNA level, this CDR3 is encoded by other sequences in the same sample as well. The chain uses TRBV5-5 and TRBJ1-2; the D is unclear. CDR1 and CDR2 from the germline V gene are SGHKS and YYEKEE (reference sequence). Trimming stripped 0 bases from V and 4 bases from J, with 4 bases between. This CDR3 spans 12 amino acids. The DNA for the CDR3 is TGTGCCAGCAGCTTGGAGAGCTATGGCTACACCTTC. Amino acids: CASSLESYGYTF.

V and J are TRBV6-1 and TRBJ1-1; TRBD1 aligns across 7 bases. Germline values: CDR1 MNHNS, CDR2 SASEGT. The CDR3 is 16 amino acids. The trim removed 3 bases at V and 1 base at J, leaving 8 bases unmatched. The CDR3, as DNA: TGTGCCAGCAGTGACCCTTTCCGGGACAGGAACACTGAAGCTTTCTTT. It encodes CASSDPFRDRNTEAFF.

In DNA form, the CDR3 reads TGTGCCAGCTCATTGGACCTTATGGGTGGCTACACCTTC. This gives the protein CASSLDLMGGYTF. The gene calls are TRBV18 and TRBJ1-2; D uncertain. V lost 5 bases to trimming and J lost 7 bases, with 14 bases between them. CDR3 size: 13 residues. Germline V CDR1 and CDR2: KGHSH, LQKENI.

This rearrangement joins TRBV7-3 to TRBJ1-1; D call uncertain. Germline assignment: CDR1 SGHTA and CDR2 FQGTGA. The CDR3 covers 13 residues. The V end lost 5 bases, the J end lost 3 bases, and 10 bases lay between the germline ends. This CDR3 reads CASSRMQDTEAFF. The CDR3 nucleotides are TGTGCCAGCAGCCGCATGCAGGACACTGAAGCTTTCTTT.

This chain connects TRBV7-8 to TRBJ1-1; tentatively, D is TRBD1 (6 bases). Between the trimmed V and J ends, which lost 5 bases and 4 bases, there was a span of 14 bases. This CDR3 comprises 14 residues. Germline V gene sequence: CDR1 SGHVS, CDR2 FQNEAQ. The CDR3 protein is CASSLTGRGTEAFF. The CDR3 coding sequence is TGTGCCAGCAGCCTGACAGGTCGGGGCACTGAAGCTTTCTTT.

The CDR3, as DNA: TGTGCCAGCAGTGAGGGGACAGGGCGAAACTATGGCTACACCTTC. It codes for CASSEGTGRNYGYTF. The chain uses TRBV2 and TRBJ1-2; 9 nucleotides line up with TRBD1. Germline V CDR1 and CDR2: SNHLY, FYNNEI. The ends lost 3 bases at V and 2 bases at J; junction bases unmatched: 4. This CDR3 contains 15 residues.

The genes are TRBV9 and TRBJ2-5; D gene ambiguous. CDR3 length equals 15 residues. V lost 0 bases, J lost 4 bases, and 13 bases lay in between. Per the germline V gene, CDR1 is SGDLS and CDR2 is YYNGEE. Here the CDR3 DNA reads TGTGCCAGCAGCGTAGGATTCGGGCCGGTAGAGACCCAGTACTTC. It codes for CASSVGFGPVETQYF.

The chain recombines TRBV4-3 with TRBJ1-6, with unresolved D. Trimming removed 0 bases at V and 8 bases at J, with 11 bases between. Germline CDR1 LGHNA, CDR2 YSLEER. CDR3 length equals 15 residues. CDR3 bases: TGCGCCAGCAGCCAAGATCACACAGATTATTCACCCCTCCACTTT. Protein: CASSQDHTDYSPLHF.

This chain links TRBV5-1 with TRBJ2-2, with D possibly being TRBD2 (5 bases). V gave up 4 bases and J gave up 3 bases, with 13 bases separating them. Germline V gene data show CDR1 as SGHRS and CDR2 as YFSETQ. CDR3 length equals 15 residues. The CDR3 coding sequence is TGCGCCAGCAGCCCGCCCGTCGGGGACACCGGGGAGCTGTTTTTT. It translates to CASSPPVGDTGELFF.

This clone was found a few times. This chain links TRBV6-5 with TRBJ1-5, with D possibly being TRBD1 (6 bases). The CDR3 loop spans 14 amino acids. Germline V gene data show CDR1 as MNHEY and CDR2 as SVGAGI. V gave up 6 bases and J gave up 7 bases, with 16 bases separating them. The CDR3 is CASSIQGSRQPQHF. Written as DNA, the CDR3 is TGTGCCAGCAGCATACAGGGTTCAAGACAGCCCCAGCATTTT.

The chain couples TRBV10-3 to TRBJ1-2; D is possibly TRBD1 (6 bases). The germline V gene encodes CDR1 ENHRY and CDR2 SYGVKD. There are 13 residues in the CDR3. The V end lost 11 bases, the J end lost 4 bases, and 17 bases lay between the germline ends. The CDR3 DNA reads as TGTGCCTCAACCCACAGGGCTGCCTATGGCTACACCTTC. Its translation: CASTHRAAYGYTF.

V and J are TRBV13 and TRBJ1-5; the D is unclear. V was trimmed by 4 bases and J by 1 base, leaving 8 bases between them. The CDR3 extends over 14 amino acids. The germline V gene encodes CDR1 PRHDT and CDR2 FYEKMQ (reference sequence). The CDR3 nucleotides read TGTGCCAGCAGCTCGGACGGAAGCAATCAGCCCCAGCATTTT. Translation gives CASSSDGSNQPQHF.

The V gene is TRBV6-5, the J gene TRBJ2-3; 7 bases fit TRBD1. Germline V gene data show CDR1 as MNHEY and CDR2 as SVGAGI. The CDR3 has 15 residues. Germline trimming cut 6 bases from V and 2 bases from J; bases unmatched to any gene: 8. The CDR3 DNA reads as TGTGCCAGCAGGTACCGACAGGGCTCCACAGATACGCAGTATTTT. Protein product: CASRYRQGSTDTQYF.

In nucleotides, the CDR3 is TGTGCCAGCAGCGACGGACTCGGCCCAGGAGGGACCCAGTACTTC. It codes for CASSDGLGPGGTQYF. The chain recombines TRBV9 with TRBJ2-5; TRBD2 is a possible D gene (5 bases). The CDR3 runs 15 residues. V gave up 3 bases and J gave up 7 bases, with 19 bases separating them. Germline V gene sequence: CDR1 SGDLS, CDR2 YYNGEE.

For the CDR3, the DNA is TGCGCCAGCAGCTTTGGGACAGGGGAGACCCAGTACTTC. Translating gives CASSFGTGETQYF. This chain connects TRBV5-1 to TRBJ2-5; 9 bases fit TRBD1. CDR1 and CDR2 from the germline V gene are SGHRS and YFSETQ. This CDR3 has 13 amino acids. The junction had 1 base not matched to a gene; V was cut back by 2 bases and J by 5 bases.

This sequence joins TRBV18 and TRBJ2-3; D is unresolved. Germline V gives CDR1 KGHSH, CDR2 LQKENI. The CDR3 length is 17 residues. The V end lost 0 bases, the J end lost 0 bases, and 13 bases lay between the germline ends. DNA of the CDR3: TGTGCCAGCTCACCACCAGACACCCTGGGGAGCACAGATACGCAGTATTTT. This codes for CASSPPDTLGSTDTQYF.

This chain uses TRBV7-9 with TRBJ2-1; D gene ambiguous. The ends were cut back, 3 bases at V and 0 bases at J, with 9 bases in the middle. The CDR3 totals 15 residues. Germline loops: CDR1 SEHNR, CDR2 FQNEAQ (reference sequence). In nucleotides, the CDR3 is TGTGCCAGCAGCTTCTCGGAGAGCTCCTACAATGAGCAGTTCTTC. It yields the protein CASSFSESSYNEQFF.

The chain combines TRBV5-4 with TRBJ1-3; TRBD1 is a possible D gene (5 bases). Germline CDR1 is SGHNT and CDR2 is YYREEE (reference sequence). There are 16 residues in the CDR3. V lost 3 bases and J lost 1, with 14 bases in between. CDR3 loop: CASSSPGRRSGNTIYF. In nucleotides, the CDR3 is TGTGCCAGCAGCTCCCCGGGACGCAGGTCTGGAAACACCATATATTTT.

The chain carries TRBV18 and TRBJ2-1; D might be TRBD2 (6 bases). V was clipped by 3 bases and J by 15 bases, with 18 bases between them. The CDR3 runs to 13 residues. Germline CDR1 and CDR2: KGHSH and LQKENI. CDR3 bases: TGTGCCAGCTCACCCTTTGCGGGGAGCGATTGGTTCTTC. Its translation is CASSPFAGSDWFF.

This chain links TRBV28 with TRBJ1-5; TRBD1 agrees at 9 bases. The CDR3 extends over 15 amino acids. Unmatched junction bases numbered 7, after V lost 6 bases and J lost 4 bases. Germline CDR1 and CDR2: MDHEN and SYDVKM. CDR3 sequence (DNA): TGTGCCAGCAGGGTTGCGGGACAGGGTAATCAGCCCCAGCATTTT. Encoded protein: CASRVAGQGNQPQHF.

The chain couples TRBV2 to TRBJ1-3; the D is unclear. Germline lookup yields CDR1 SNHLY and CDR2 FYNNEI. The CDR3 consists of 13 residues. The V and J ends lost 10 bases and 3 bases respectively, with 13 bases between them. The chain's CDR3 is CAIPSTYGNTIYF. In nucleotides, the CDR3 is TGTGCCATCCCTTCGACGTATGGAAACACCATATATTTT.

The chain joins TRBV7-3 to TRBJ1-2; 9 positions agree with TRBD1. J gave up 8 bases and V 5 bases, and 12 bases lay outside the gene matches. The CDR3 spans 15 residues. CDR1 SGHTA and CDR2 FQGTGA come from the germline V gene. The CDR3 loop reads CASSKTPGQGSGYTF. The CDR3 DNA reads TGTGCCAGCAGCAAGACTCCGGGACAGGGATCCGGCTACACCTTC.

The V and J genes are TRBV5-6 and TRBJ2-1, with TRBD1 as a possible D gene (5 bases). The germline gives CDR1 SGHDT, CDR2 YYEEEE. The CDR3 covers 15 residues. Deletions cut 1 base from V and 1 base from J, with 9 bases between. DNA of the CDR3: TGTGCCAGCAGCTTGAGGGGCTTTTCCTACAATGAGCAGTTCTTC. This codes for CASSLRGFSYNEQFF. The full variable domain, rest sourced from reference TRBV5-6 and TRBJ2-1, is DAGVTQSPTHLIKTRGQQVTLRCSPKSGHDTVSWYQQALGQGPQFIFQYYEEEERQRGNFPDRFSGHQFPNYSSELNVNALLLGDSALYLCASSLRGFSYNEQFFGPGTRLTVL.

This sequence joins TRBV7-9 and TRBJ1-5; D gene ambiguous. CDR3 size: 17 residues. Trimming cost V 11 bases and J 0 bases, with 23 bases left between them. The germline gives CDR1 SEHNR, CDR2 FQNEAQ (reference sequence). The CDR3 loop is CAVNGLNSGLSNQPQHF. The CDR3 DNA reads as TGTGCCGTCAACGGACTCAACTCTGGCCTTAGCAATCAGCCCCAGCATTTT.

This chain joins TRBV19 and TRBJ2-2; no firm D call. CDR3 length: 16 amino acids. V shed 6 bases and J shed 1 base, with 15 bases lying between them. Germline loops: CDR1 LNHDA, CDR2 SQIVND (reference sequence). The CDR3 is CASSRKTDMNTGELFF. The CDR3 region has the DNA TGTGCCAGTAGCCGCAAAACAGATATGAACACCGGGGAGCTGTTTTTT. Full variable domain (outside the CDR3, taken from reference TRBV19 and TRBJ2-2): DGGITQSPKYLFRKEGQNVTLSCEQNLNHDAMYWYRQDPGQGLRLIYYSQIVNDFQKGDIAEGYSVSREKKESFPLTVTSAQKNPTAFYLCASSRKTDMNTGELFFGEGSRLTVL.

The rearrangement joins TRBV11-2 to TRBJ2-5; 10 bases fit TRBD2. The CDR3 runs to 15 residues. CDR1 is SGHAT and CDR2 is FQNNGV in the germline V gene. V lost 5 bases and J lost 4; bases outside the gene matches: 7. CDR3 residues: CASSARTSGPETQYF. The CDR3 region has the DNA TGTGCCAGCAGCGCCCGGACTAGCGGACCAGAGACCCAGTACTTC.